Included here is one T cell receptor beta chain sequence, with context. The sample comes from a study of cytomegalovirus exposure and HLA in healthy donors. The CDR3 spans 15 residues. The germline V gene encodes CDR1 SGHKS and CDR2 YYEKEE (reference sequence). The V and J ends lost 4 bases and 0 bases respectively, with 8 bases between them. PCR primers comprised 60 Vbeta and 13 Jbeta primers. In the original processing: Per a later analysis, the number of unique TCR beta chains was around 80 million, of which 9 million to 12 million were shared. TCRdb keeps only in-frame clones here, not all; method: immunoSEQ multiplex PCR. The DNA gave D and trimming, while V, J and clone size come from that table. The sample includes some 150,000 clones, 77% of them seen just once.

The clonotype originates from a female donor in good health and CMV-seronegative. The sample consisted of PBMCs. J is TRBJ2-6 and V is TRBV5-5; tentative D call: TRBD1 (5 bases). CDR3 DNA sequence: TGTGCCAGCAGCCACACAGGCTCTGGGGCCAACGTCCTGACTTTC. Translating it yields CASSHTGSGANVLTF.